Detailed here is one T cell receptor (beta chain). What it binds is unknown. Profiling relied on immunoSEQ multiplex PCR, and the TCRdb table lists in-frame clones only, not all of them. Altogether about 110,000 clones are present, about 88% being singletons, with the ten largest covering 1.8%. This sample is part of a study of cytomegalovirus exposure and HLA in healthy donors. General study points: The investigators catalogued 164 TCR beta chains as cytomegalovirus-associated. Generally TCR sequences proved uncommon, though certain public TCRs appeared in numerous donors.

This CDR3 spans 13 amino acids. Germline CDR1 is MDHEN and CDR2 is SYDVKM. Trimming removed 1 base from V and 7 bases from J; junction bases left unmatched: 2. This chain connects TRBV28 to TRBJ2-7; 9 nucleotides align to TRBD1. The clonotype was recovered from a woman under 30 in good health and CMV-seropositive. The sequenced sample consisted of PBMCs. The CDR3 loop reads CASSLLTGGEQYV. The CDR3 DNA is TGTGCCAGCAGTTTATTGACAGGGGGGGAGCAGTACGTC.